This entry is about one TCR beta chain. There is no known antigen for this receptor. No base qualities exist here, and no much larger clone lies one base off it. TCRbeta CDR3 regions were amplified from genomic DNA by means of the immunoSEQ Assay, a bias-controlled multiplex PCR. As for how the authors treated the data: The number of nucleated cells in each sample was estimated from the amplification of reference gene primers within the assay. Sequence reads were collapsed and filtered to measure the absolute abundance of every unique TCRbeta CDR3 rearrangement. Productive Simpson clonality was computed per sample as the square root of Simpson's diversity index over productive rearrangements. TCRdb obtained this table from immuneACCESS and retained in-frame rearrangements with V and J assigned. These tables miss some clones; where compared with another copy, unresolved V genes account for less than half of the shortfall, and the remainder is unexplained. V, J and clone size reflect that table, while D and trimming were determined from the DNA. Here the sample has roughly 30,000 clones; about 79% occur a single time. The ten largest clones capture roughly 13% of the sample.

Taken from the germline V gene (reference sequence), the CDR1 and CDR2 loops are MNHEY and SMNVEV. From its cysteine to its phenylalanine, the CDR3 spans 14 amino acids. Solely the CDR3 DNA is kept, with 42 bases framed from the first base. V lost 3 bases and J lost 6 bases, and the count of bases not matched to a germline gene is 4. Each collaborating institution followed its own protocols to collect whole blood in K2EDTA tubes. For TCRbeta analysis, collaborators shipped samples as frozen whole blood, isolated PBMCs, or DNA extracted from either of those sample types. The data belong to a study of blood T cell repertoires in COVID-19 (dated by TCRdb to about 2020). Regarding the study in general: The collaborator samples originated in the United States, Italy and Spain and spanned the acute and convalescent phases of COVID-19. The prospective study material was composed of cDNA or gDNA derived from T cells, B-cell-depleted T cells, or PBMCs. Deeply sampled blood TCRbeta repertoires from subjects exposed to, actively infected with, or recovered from COVID-19 were included in the dataset. The repertoires were made available in a free public database intended to serve as a resource for research on the immune response to SARS-CoV-2. Samples were obtained from the ongoing ImmuneRACE study (first 160 participants) and from 1,254 subjects provided by 6 global collaborators. The sample metadata nearly always contained a de-identified subject ID, COVID-19 status, age in years and sex. HLA class I and class II types, where available, came from metadata supplied by the sample provider rather than from assay-based typing.

The full study reports these points: The amount of clinical and demographic metadata varied by source and participant and was provided uncurated.

The sequence links TRBV27 to TRBJ1-2, with 10 bases aligning to TRBD1. Material: peripheral blood. This TCR derives from a human donor in a cohort sampled during active COVID-19. The nucleotide sequence reads as follows: TGTGCCAGCAGTTTTAAGGGACAGGGGAATGGCTACACCTTC. Its coded protein is CASSFKGQGNGYTF.